Listed below are T cell receptor beta chains from one sample, sequenced in a study of cytomegalovirus exposure and HLA in healthy donors. Measured with immunoSEQ multiplex PCR; TCRdb has only the in-frame clones, and not every one. The sample has around 67,000 clones; around 64% are singletons. The sample consisted of PBMCs. The receptors come from a woman aged 45 to 65 in good health and CMV-seronegative. Each CDR3 is given with its conserved first and last residue. The D gene is left open where the match is weak. Rows give clone size only sometimes, using once, few, many, or a class for an expanded clone.

TRBJ2-3 TRBV2 . . CASISRLAIDTQYF TGTGCCAGCATTTCCCGGCTAGCGATCGATACGCAGTATTTT
TRBJ2-7 TRBV28 few . CASSLLAGLVAYEQYF TGTGCCAGCAGTTTATTGGCGGGCTTGGTAGCCTACGAGCAGTACTTC
TRBJ2-3 TRBV4-3 . . CASSQETLAWGVKDTQYF TGCGCCAGCAGCCAAGAAACTCTAGCTTGGGGAGTTAAAGATACGCAGTATTTT
TRBJ2-7 TRBV29-1 . TRBD1 CSVVLDTTGPEQYF TGCAGCGTGGTCTTGGACACGACAGGGCCCGAGCAGTACTTC
TRBJ1-6 TRBV5-6 few . CASSLRTHGSPLHF TGTGCCAGCAGCCTCCGTACCCACGGGTCACCCCTCCACTTT
TRBJ1-1 TRBV18 . TRBD1 CASSPRGTASNTEAFF TGTGCCAGCTCACCACGGGGGACAGCTTCGAACACTGAAGCTTTCTTT
TRBJ1-2 TRBV19 . . CASSPGASFYGYTF TGTGCCAGTAGTCCAGGGGCCTCTTTCTATGGCTACACCTTC
TRBJ1-2 TRBV19 . TRBD1 CASSRDRVYGYTF TGTGCCAGTAGCAGGGACAGGGTTTATGGCTACACCTTC
TRBJ1-1 TRBV2 . . CATQGNTEAFF TGTGCCACACAGGGGAACACTGAAGCTTTCTTT
TRBJ1-5 TRBV7-9 . . CASSSGQFNQPQHF TGTGCCAGCAGCTCGGGACAATTCAATCAGCCCCAGCATTTT
TRBJ2-2 TRBV7-2 . TRBD1 CASSLRDRYTGELFF TGTGCCAGCAGCTTGAGGGACAGGTACACCGGGGAGCTGTTTTTT
TRBJ2-5 TRBV6-6 . . CASSPGTLTGETQYF TGTGCCAGCAGTCCCGGGACACTAACCGGAGAGACCCAGTACTTC
TRBJ2-6 TRBV7-9 . TRBD2 CASSLVGGASSGANVLTF TGTGCCAGCAGCTTAGTCGGGGGGGCCAGCTCTGGGGCCAACGTCCTGACTTTC
TRBJ1-1 TRBV7-9 . . CASSRGNTEAFF TGTGCCAGCAGCCGGGGGAACACTGAAGCTTTCTTT
TRBJ1-4 TRBV15 . . CATSRGGQGDEKLFF TGTGCCACCAGCAGGGGGGGGCAGGGTGATGAAAAACTGTTTTTT
TRBJ1-2 TRBV5-6 . . CASGFQGIDGYTF TGTGCCAGCGGGTTCCAGGGTATCGATGGCTACACCTTC
TRBJ1-1 TRBV19 once . CASSIPNRVTEAFF TGTGCCAGTAGTATCCCCAACAGGGTCACTGAAGCTTTCTTT
TRBJ2-2 TRBV27 . . CASNWGLNTGELFF TGTGCCAGCAATTGGGGCCTCAACACCGGGGAGCTGTTTTTT
TRBJ2-1 TRBV7-3 . TRBD2 CASSFLAGATWDEQFF TGTGCCAGCAGCTTCCTAGCGGGAGCCACTTGGGATGAGCAGTTCTTC
TRBJ2-5 TRBV7-3 . TRBD2 CASSSARNSGRATNF TGTGCCAGCAGCTCAGCAAGGAATAGCGGGAGGGCCACAAACTTC
TRBJ2-7 TRBV2 . TRBD2 CASKAGGSEQYF TGTGCCAGCAAGGCGGGAGGATCCGAGCAGTACTTC
TRBJ1-2 TRBV7-9 few . CASSLGAGIYGYTF TGTGCCAGCAGCTTAGGAGCGGGTATCTATGGCTACACCTTC
TRBJ2-5 TRBV5-4 . TRBD1 CASSLGGLDRGETQYF TGTGCCAGCAGCTTGGGGGGCCTGGACAGGGGAGAGACCCAGTACTTC
TRBJ2-3 TRBV18 many TRBD2 CASSRGLAGLDTQYF TGTGCCAGCTCACGGGGACTAGCGGGTCTTGATACGCAGTATTTT
TRBJ2-3 TRBV5-6 . . CASSSLAASGDTQYF TGTGCCAGCAGCTCCTTAGCGGCATCAGGAGATACGCAGTATTTT
TRBJ2-7 TRBV11-1 . . CASSFYGSSYEQYF TGTGCCAGCAGCTTTTATGGGAGCTCCTACGAGCAGTACTTC
TRBJ2-6 TRBV7-3 . . CASSSTMGANVLTF TGTGCCAGCAGTTCCACTATGGGGGCCAACGTCCTGACTTTC
TRBJ2-1 TRBV4-3 . . CASSLKAAAVDHNEQFF TGCGCCAGCAGCCTAAAAGCGGCCGCGGTTGACCACAATGAGCAGTTCTTC
TRBJ1-1 TRBV7-2 . . CASSPYTEAFF TGTGCCAGCAGCCCGTACACTGAAGCTTTCTTT
TRBJ2-1 TRBV7-9 . . CASSFGSDEQFF TGTGCCAGCAGCTTTGGGAGCGATGAGCAGTTCTTC
TRBJ2-6 TRBV5-1 few . CASSLSTGANVLTF TGCGCCAGCAGCTTGTCAACTGGGGCCAACGTCCTGACTTTC
TRBJ2-1 TRBV29-1 . TRBD2 CSVIRLAGGLSGEQFF TGCAGCGTTATACGACTAGCGGGGGGGTTGAGTGGTGAGCAGTTCTTC
TRBJ2-1 TRBV7-9 few TRBD2 CASTLGGSSYEQFF TGTGCCAGCACCCTCGGCGGGAGTTCATATGAGCAGTTCTTC
TRBJ1-1 TRBV18 . . CASSEGGDTEAFF TGTGCCAGCTCAGAAGGGGGGGACACTGAAGCTTTCTTT
TRBJ2-7 TRBV5-1 . TRBD2 CASSQGTSGTNEQYF TGCGCCAGCAGCCAAGGGACTAGCGGGACCAACGAGCAGTACTTC
TRBJ2-5 TRBV25-1 . TRBD1 CASSEPPGQGGETQYF TGTGCCAGCAGTGAACCCCCGGGACAGGGGGGGGAGACCCAGTACTTC
TRBJ2-7 TRBV29-1 . . CSVAEGKQYF TGCAGCGTCGCTGAGGGCAAGCAGTACTTC
TRBJ2-5 TRBV6-1 . TRBD2 CASSGMVVAGGLPQETQYF TGTGCCAGCAGTGGAATGGTTGTAGCGGGAGGGCTACCCCAAGAGACCCAGTACTTC
TRBJ1-2 TRBV4-2 medium-sized . CASSQGQAPNYGYTF TGTGCCAGCAGCCAAGGACAGGCTCCTAACTATGGCTACACCTTC
TRBJ2-7 TRBV6-5 . TRBD2 CASSNIAGLGYEQYF TGTGCCAGCAGTAACATCGCGGGACTAGGCTACGAGCAGTACTTC
TRBJ2-1 TRBV9 few TRBD1 CASSANHRGNEQFF TGTGCCAGCAGCGCCAATCACAGGGGCAATGAGCAGTTCTTC
TRBJ2-7 TRBV29-1 . TRBD2 CSVLGLAGIDEQYF TGCAGCGTTCTCGGACTAGCGGGAATTGACGAGCAGTACTTC
TRBJ2-1 TRBV19 . . CASSINAAYNEQFF TGTGCCAGTAGTATTAACGCGGCCTACAATGAGCAGTTCTTC
TRBJ1-5 TRBV28 . TRBD1 CASSFLNRGSQPQHF TGTGCCAGCAGTTTTCTAAACAGGGGGAGTCAGCCCCAGCATTTT
TRBJ1-4 TRBV18 . . CASSLAQAANEKLFF TGTGCCAGCTCCCTAGCACAAGCGGCTAATGAAAAACTGTTTTTT
TRBJ1-2 TRBV2 few . CASSPQGLSYGYTF TGTGCCAGCAGTCCACAGGGCCTCAGCTATGGCTACACCTTC
TRBJ1-4 TRBV29-1 . . CSVVGRVGEKLFF TGCAGCGTTGTAGGGAGGGTAGGGGAAAAACTGTTTTTT